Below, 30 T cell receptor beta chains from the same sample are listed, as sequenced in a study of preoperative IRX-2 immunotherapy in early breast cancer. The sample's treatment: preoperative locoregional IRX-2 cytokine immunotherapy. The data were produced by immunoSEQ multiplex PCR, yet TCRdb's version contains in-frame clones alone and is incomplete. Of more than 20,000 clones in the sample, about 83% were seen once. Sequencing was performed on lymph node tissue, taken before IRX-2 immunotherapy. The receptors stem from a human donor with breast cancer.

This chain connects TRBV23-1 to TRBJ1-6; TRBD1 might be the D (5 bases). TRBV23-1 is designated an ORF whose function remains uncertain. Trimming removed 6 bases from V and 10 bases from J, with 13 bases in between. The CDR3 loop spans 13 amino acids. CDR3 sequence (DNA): TGCGCCAGCAGCCATAGGGGCCCATCACCCCTCCACTTT. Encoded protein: CASSHRGPSPLHF.

The CDR3 coding sequence is TGTGCCAGCAGTGAATGGGCGGAGCGGGAAAAACTGTTTTTT. This sequence encodes CASSEWAEREKLFF. The chain combines TRBV25-1 with TRBJ1-4; D call uncertain. Germline CDR1 MGHDK, CDR2 SYGVNS. V lost 1 base and J 8 bases, leaving 11 bases between the germline ends. This CDR3 is 14 amino acids long. The full variable domain, rest sourced from reference TRBV25-1 and TRBJ1-4, is EADIYQTPRYLVIGTGKKITLECSQTMGHDKMYWYQQDPGMELHLIHYSYGVNSTEKGDLSSESTVSRIRTEHFPLTLESARPSHTSQYLCASSEWAEREKLFFGSGTQLSVL.

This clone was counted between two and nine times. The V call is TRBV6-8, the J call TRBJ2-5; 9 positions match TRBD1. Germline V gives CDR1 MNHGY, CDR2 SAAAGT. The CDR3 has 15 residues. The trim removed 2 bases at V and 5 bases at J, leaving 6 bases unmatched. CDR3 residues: CASSYAGQGTETQYF. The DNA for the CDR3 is TGTGCCAGCAGTTACGCGGGACAGGGAACGGAGACCCAGTACTTC.

The CDR3 reads CARASGERDEQFF. The CDR3, as DNA: TGTGCTCGGGCTAGCGGGGAAAGGGATGAGCAGTTCTTC. The V call is TRBV6-8, the J call TRBJ2-1; 9 positions match TRBD2. CDR1 is MNHGY and CDR2 is SAAAGT in the germline V gene. This CDR3 is built from 13 residues.

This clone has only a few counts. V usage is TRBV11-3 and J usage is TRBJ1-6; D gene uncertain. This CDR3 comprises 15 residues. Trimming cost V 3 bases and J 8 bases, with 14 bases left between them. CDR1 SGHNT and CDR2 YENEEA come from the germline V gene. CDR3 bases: TGTGCCAGCAGCTTGACTGGCGGGTGGCATTCACCCCTCCACTTT. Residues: CASSLTGGWHSPLHF.

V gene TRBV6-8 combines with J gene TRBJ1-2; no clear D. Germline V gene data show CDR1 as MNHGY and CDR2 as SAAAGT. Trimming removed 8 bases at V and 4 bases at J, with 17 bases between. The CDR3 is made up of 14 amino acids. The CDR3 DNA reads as TGTGCCAGCCGGAACCCCACGAGCCTCTATGGCTACACCTTC. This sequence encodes CASRNPTSLYGYTF.

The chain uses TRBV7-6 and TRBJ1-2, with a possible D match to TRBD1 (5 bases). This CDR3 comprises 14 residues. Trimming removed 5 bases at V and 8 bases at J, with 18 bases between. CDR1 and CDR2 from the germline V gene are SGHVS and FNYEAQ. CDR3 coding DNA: TGTGCCAGCAGCGAGGGGCCCTATCCTGGAGGCTACACCTTC. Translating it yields CASSEGPYPGGYTF.

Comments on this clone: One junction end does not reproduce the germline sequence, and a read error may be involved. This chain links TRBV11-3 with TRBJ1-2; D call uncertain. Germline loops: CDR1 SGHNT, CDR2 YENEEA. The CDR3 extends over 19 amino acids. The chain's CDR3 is CASSLGIIHDRTNGNGYTF. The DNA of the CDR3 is TGTGCTAGCAGCTTAGGAATTATACATGACCGGACGAACGGTAATGGCTACACCTTC.

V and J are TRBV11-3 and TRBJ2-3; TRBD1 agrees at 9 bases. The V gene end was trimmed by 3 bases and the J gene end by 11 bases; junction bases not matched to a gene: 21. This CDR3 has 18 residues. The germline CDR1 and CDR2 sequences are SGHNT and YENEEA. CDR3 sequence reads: CASSLEPPRDRDLEKQYF. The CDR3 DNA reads TGTGCCAGCAGCTTGGAACCCCCCCGGGACAGGGATCTCGAAAAGCAGTATTTT.

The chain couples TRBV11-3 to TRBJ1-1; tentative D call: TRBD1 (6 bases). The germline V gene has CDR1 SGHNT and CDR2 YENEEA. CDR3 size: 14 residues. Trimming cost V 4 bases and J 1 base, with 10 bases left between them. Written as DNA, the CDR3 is TGTGCCAGCAGCTCCGGACAGACGAACACTGAAGCTTTCTTT. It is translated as CASSSGQTNTEAFF. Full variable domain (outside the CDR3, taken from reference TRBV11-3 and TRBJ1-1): EAGVVQSPRYKIIEKKQPVAFWCNPISGHNTLYWYLQNLGQGPELLIRYENEEAVDDSQLPKDRFSAERLKGVDSTLKIQPAELGDSAVYLCASSSGQTNTEAFFGQGTRLTVV.

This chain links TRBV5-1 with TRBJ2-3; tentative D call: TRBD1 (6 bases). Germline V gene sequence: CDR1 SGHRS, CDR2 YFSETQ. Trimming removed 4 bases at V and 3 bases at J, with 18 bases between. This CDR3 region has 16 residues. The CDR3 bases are TGCGCCAGCAGCGCGAGATCACAGGGTGGTACAGATACGCAGTATTTT. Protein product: CASSARSQGGTDTQYF.

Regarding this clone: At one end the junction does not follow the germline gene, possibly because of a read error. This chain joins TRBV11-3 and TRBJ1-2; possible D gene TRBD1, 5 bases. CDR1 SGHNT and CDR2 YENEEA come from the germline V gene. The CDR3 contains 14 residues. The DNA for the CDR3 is TGTGCTAGCAGCCCCCTGACAGTTAGGGGTGGCTACACCTTC. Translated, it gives CASSPLTVRGGYTF.

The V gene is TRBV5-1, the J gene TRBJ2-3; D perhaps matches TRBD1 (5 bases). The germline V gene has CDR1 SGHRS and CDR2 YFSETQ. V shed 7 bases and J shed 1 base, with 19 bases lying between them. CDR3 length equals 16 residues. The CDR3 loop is CASYPPTVSGTDTQYF. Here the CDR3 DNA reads TGCGCCAGCTACCCGCCGACAGTTTCTGGCACAGATACGCAGTATTTT. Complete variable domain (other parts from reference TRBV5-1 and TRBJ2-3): KAGVTQTPRYLIKTRGQQVTLSCSPISGHRSVSWYQQTPGQGLQFLFEYFSETQRNKGNFPGRFSGRQFSNSRSEMNVSTLELGDSALYLCASYPPTVSGTDTQYFGPGTRLTVL.

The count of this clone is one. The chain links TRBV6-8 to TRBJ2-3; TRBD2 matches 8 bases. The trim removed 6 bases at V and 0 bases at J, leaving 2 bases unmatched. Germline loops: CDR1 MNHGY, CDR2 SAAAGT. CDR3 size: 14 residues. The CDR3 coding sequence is TGTGCCAGCAGGGCGGGGGGAAGCACAGATACGCAGTATTTT. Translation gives CASRAGGSTDTQYF.

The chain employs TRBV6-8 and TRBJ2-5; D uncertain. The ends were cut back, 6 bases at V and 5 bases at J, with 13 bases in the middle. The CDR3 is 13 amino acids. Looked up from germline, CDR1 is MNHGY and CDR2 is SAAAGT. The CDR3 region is CASRSGLGETQYF. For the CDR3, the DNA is TGTGCCAGCAGATCGGGCCTAGGCGAGACCCAGTACTTC.

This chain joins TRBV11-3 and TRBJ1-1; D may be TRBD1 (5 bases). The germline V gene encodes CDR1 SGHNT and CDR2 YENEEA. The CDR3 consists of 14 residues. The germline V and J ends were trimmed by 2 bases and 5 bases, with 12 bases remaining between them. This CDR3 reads CASSLWGMGTEAFF. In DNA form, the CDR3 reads TGTGCCAGCAGCTTATGGGGGATGGGGACTGAAGCTTTCTTT.

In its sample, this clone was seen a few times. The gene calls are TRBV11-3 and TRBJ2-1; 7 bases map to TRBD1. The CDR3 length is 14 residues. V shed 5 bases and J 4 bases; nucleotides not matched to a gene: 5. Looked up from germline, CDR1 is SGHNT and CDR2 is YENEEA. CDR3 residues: CASSHWDRYNEQFF. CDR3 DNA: TGTGCCAGCAGCCACTGGGACAGATACAATGAGCAGTTCTTC. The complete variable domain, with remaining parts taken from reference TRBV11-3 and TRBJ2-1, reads EAGVVQSPRYKIIEKKQPVAFWCNPISGHNTLYWYLQNLGQGPELLIRYENEEAVDDSQLPKDRFSAERLKGVDSTLKIQPAELGDSAVYLCASSHWDRYNEQFFGPGTRLTVL.

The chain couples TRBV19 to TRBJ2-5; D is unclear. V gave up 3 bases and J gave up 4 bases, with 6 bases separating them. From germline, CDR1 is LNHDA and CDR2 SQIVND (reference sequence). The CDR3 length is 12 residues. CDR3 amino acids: CASSIYGETQYF. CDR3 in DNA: TGTGCCAGTAGTATCTACGGAGAGACCCAGTACTTC.

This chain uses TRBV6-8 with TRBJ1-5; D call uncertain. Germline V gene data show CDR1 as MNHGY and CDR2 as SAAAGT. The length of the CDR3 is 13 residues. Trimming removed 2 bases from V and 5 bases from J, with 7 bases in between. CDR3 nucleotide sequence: TGTGCCAGCAGTTACGATGCGTATCAGCCCCAGCATTTT. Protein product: CASSYDAYQPQHF.

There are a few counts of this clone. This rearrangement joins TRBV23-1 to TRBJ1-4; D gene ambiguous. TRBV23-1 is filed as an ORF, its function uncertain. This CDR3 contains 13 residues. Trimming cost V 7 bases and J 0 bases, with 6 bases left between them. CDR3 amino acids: CASNRPTNEKLFF. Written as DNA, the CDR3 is TGCGCCAGCAACAGACCAACTAATGAAAAACTGTTTTTT.

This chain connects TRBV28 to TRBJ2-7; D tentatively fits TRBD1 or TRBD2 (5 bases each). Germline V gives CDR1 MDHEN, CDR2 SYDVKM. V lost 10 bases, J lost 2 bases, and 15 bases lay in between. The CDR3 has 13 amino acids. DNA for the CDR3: TGTGCCACCGGGGCACCTGGGCCCTACGAGCAGTACTTC. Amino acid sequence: CATGAPGPYEQYF.

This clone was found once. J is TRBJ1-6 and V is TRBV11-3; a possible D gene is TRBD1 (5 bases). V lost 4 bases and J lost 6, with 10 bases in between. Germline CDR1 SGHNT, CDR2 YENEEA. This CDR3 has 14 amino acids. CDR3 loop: CASSYGTTNSPLHF. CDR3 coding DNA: TGTGCCAGCAGCTACGGGACGACTAATTCACCCCTCCACTTT.

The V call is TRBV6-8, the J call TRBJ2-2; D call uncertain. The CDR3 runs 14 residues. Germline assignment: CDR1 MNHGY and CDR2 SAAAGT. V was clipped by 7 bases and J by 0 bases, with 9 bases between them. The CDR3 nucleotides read TGTGCCAGCACCTCTAGGCCGAACACCGGGGAGCTGTTTTTT. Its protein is CASTSRPNTGELFF.

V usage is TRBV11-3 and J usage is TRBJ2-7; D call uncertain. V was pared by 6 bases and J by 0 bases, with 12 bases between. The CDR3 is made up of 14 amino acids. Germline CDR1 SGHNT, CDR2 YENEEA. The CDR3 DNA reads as TGTGCCAGCAGACAATCAAAGGGCTCCTACGAGCAGTACTTC. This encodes CASRQSKGSYEQYF.

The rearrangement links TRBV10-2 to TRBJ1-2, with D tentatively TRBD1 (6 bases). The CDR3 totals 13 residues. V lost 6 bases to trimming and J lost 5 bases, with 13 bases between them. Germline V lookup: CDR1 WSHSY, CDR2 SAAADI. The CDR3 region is CASSDRREYGYTF. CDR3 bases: TGCGCCAGCAGCGACAGGCGGGAGTATGGCTACACCTTC.

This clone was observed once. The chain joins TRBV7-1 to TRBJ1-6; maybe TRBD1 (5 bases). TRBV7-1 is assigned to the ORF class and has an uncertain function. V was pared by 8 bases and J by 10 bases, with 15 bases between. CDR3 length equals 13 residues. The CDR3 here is CASGGRERSPLHF. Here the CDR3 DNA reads TGTGCCAGCGGAGGCAGGGAAAGATCACCCCTCCACTTT.

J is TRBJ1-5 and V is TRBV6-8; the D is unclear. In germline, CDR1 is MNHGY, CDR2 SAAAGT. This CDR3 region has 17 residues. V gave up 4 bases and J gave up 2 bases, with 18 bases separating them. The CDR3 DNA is TGTGCCAGCAGTTTGGAAAAACGGGGAGTTGGCAATCAGCCCCAGCATTTT. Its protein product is CASSLEKRGVGNQPQHF.

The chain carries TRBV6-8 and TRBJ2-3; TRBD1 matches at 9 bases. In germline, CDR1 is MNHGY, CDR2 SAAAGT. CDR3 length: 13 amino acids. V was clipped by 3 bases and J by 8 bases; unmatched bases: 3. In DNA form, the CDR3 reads TGTGCCAGCAGTTATACAGGGGGCGTTACGCAGTATTTT. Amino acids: CASSYTGGVTQYF.

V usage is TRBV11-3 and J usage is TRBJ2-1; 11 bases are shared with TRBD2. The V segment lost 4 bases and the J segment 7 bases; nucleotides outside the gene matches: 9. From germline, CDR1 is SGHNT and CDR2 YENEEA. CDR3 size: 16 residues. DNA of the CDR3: TGTGCCAGCAGCTCAACTTTAGCGGGGGGGTGGAATGAGCAGTTCTTC. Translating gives CASSSTLAGGWNEQFF. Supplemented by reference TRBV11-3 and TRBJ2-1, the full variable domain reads EAGVVQSPRYKIIEKKQPVAFWCNPISGHNTLYWYLQNLGQGPELLIRYENEEAVDDSQLPKDRFSAERLKGVDSTLKIQPAELGDSAVYLCASSSTLAGGWNEQFFGPGTRLTVL.

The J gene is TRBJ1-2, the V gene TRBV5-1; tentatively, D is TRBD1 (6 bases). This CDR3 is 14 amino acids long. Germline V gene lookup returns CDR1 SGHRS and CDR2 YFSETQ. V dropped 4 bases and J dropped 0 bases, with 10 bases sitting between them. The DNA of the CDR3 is TGCGCCAGCAGCCGGGGGACACCTAACTATGGCTACACCTTC. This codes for CASSRGTPNYGYTF.